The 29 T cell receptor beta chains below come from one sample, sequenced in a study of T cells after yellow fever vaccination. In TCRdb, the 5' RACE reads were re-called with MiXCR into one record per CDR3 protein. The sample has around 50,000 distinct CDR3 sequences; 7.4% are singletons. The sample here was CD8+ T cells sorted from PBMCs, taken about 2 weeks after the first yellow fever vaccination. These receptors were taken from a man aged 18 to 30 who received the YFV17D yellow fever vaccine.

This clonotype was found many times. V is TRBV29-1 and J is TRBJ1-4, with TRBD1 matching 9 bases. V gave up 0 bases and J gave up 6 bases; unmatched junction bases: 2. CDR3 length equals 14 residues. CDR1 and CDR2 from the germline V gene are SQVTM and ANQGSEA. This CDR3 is CSVEDGDRDEKLFF. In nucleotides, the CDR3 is TGCAGCGTTGAAGATGGGGACAGGGATGAAAAACTGTTTTTT.

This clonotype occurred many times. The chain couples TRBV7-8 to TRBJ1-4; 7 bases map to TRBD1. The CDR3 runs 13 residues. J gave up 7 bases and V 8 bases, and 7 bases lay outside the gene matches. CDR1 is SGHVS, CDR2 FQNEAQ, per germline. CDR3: CASATGEGEKLFF. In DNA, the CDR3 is TGTGCCAGCGCAACAGGGGAAGGTGAAAAACTGTTTTTT.

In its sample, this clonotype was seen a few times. In nucleotides, the CDR3 is TGTGCCAGTAGTACCCTTGGCGACAGGGCGAGGAGTGAAGCTTTCTTT. This translates into CASSTLGDRARSEAFF. The chain joins TRBV19 to TRBJ1-1; TRBD1 agrees at 7 bases. Looked up from germline, CDR1 is LNHDA and CDR2 is SQIVND (reference sequence). The CDR3 has 16 amino acids. V gave up 4 bases and J gave up 7 bases; unmatched junction bases: 15.

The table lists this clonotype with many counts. The CDR3 here is CASSPTGAETQYF. The CDR3 DNA is TGTGCCAGCAGCCCTACGGGTGCAGAGACCCAGTACTTC. The rearrangement joins TRBV12-3 or TRBV12-4 to TRBJ2-5, with D unclear. V lost 6 bases to trimming and J lost 4 bases, with 12 bases between them. There are 13 residues in the CDR3.

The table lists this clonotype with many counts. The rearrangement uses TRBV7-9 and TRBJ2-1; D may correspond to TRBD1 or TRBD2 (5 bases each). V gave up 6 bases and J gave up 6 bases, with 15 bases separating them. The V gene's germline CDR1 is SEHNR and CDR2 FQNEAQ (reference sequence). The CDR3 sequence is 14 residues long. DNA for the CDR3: TGTGCCAGCAGACACCGGGACGGAGGCAATGAGCAGTTCTTC. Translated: CASRHRDGGNEQFF.

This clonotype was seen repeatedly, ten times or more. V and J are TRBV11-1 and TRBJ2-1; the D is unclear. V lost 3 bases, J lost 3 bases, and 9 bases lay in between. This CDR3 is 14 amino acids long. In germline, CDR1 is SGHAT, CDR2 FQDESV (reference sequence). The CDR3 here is CASSFRGNYNEQFF. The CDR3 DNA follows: TGTGCCAGCAGCTTTAGAGGAAACTACAATGAGCAGTTCTTC.

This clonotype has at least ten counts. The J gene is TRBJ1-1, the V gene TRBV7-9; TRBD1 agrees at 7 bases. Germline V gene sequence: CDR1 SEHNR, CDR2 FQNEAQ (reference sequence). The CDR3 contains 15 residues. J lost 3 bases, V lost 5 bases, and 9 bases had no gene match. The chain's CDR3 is CASSQRQGADTEAFF. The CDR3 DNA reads TGTGCCAGCAGCCAACGACAGGGAGCGGACACTGAAGCTTTCTTT.

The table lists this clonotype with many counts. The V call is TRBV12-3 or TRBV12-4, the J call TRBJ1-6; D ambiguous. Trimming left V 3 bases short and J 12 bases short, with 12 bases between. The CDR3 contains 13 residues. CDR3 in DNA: TGTGCCAGCAGTTTTTTAGGGCTGGAACCCCTCCACTTT. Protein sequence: CASSFLGLEPLHF.

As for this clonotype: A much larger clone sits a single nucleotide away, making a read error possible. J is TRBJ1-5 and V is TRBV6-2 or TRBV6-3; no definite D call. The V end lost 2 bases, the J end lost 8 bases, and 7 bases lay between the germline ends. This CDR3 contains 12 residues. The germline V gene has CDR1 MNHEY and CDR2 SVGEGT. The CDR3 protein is CASSYECKPQHF. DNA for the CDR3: TGTGCCAGCAGTTACGAATGTAAGCCCCAGCATTTT.

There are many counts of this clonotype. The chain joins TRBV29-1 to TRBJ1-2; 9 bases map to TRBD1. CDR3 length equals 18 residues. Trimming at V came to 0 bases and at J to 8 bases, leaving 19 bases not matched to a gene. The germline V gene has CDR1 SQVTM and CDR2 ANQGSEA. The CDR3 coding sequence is TGCAGCGTTGAAGATCGGTTCAACCGGGACAGGGTACTACAAGGCTACACCTTC. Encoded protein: CSVEDRFNRDRVLQGYTF.

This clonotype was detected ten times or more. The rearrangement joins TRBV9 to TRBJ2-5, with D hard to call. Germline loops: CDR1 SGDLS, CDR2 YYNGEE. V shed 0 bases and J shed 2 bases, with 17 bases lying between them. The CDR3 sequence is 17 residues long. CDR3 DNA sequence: TGTGCCAGCAGCGTAGCCCCCCTGGAGAGAGGACAAGAGACCCAGTACTTC. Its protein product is CASSVAPLERGQETQYF.

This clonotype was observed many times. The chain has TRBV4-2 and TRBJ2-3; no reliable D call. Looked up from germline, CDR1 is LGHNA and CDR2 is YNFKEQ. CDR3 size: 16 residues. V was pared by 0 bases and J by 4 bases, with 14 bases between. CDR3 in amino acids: CASSQDPGYVSDTQYF. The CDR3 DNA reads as TGTGCCAGCAGCCAAGATCCTGGATACGTCTCAGATACGCAGTATTTT.

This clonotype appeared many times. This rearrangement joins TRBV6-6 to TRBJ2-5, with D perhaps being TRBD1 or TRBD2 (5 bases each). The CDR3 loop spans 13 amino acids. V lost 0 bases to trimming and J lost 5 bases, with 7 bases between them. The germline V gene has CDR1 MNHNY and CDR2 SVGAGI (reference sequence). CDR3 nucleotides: TGTGCCAGCAGTTACTCGTGGGGGGAGACCCAGTACTTC. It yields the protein CASSYSWGETQYF.

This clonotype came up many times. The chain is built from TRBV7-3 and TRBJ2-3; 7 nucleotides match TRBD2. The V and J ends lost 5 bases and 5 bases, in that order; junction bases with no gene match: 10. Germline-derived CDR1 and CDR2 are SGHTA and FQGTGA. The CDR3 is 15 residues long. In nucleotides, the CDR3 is TGTGCCAGCAGCCCTTTTGGGGGGGAGCTAGATACGCAGTATTTT. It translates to CASSPFGGELDTQYF. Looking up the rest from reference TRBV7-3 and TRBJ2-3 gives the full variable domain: GAGVSQTPSNKVTEKGKYVELRCDPISGHTALYWYRQSLGQGPEFLIYFQGTGAADDSGLPNDRFFAVRPEGSVSTLKIQRTERGDSAVYLCASSPFGGELDTQYFGPGTRLTVL.

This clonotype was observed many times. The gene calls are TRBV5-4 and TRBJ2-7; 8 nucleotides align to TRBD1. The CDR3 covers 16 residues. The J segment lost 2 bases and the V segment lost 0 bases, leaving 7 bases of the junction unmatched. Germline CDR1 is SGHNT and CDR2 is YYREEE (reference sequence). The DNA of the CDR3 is TGTGCCAGCAGCTTGGTGGGGACAGGACGTACCTACGAGCAGTACTTC. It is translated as CASSLVGTGRTYEQYF.

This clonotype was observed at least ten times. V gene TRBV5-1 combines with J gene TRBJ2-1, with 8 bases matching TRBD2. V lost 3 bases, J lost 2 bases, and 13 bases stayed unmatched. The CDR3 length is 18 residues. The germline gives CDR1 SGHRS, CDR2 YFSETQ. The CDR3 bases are TGCGCCAGCAGCTCAAGGCCCCTTCGACTAGCGACCTACAATGAGCAGTTCTTC. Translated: CASSSRPLRLATYNEQFF.

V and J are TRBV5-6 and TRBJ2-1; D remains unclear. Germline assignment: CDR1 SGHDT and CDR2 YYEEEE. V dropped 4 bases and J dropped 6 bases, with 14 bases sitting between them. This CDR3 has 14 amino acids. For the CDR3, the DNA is TGTGCCAGCAGCCCCCGGCTCCTCTGCAATGAGCAGTTCTTC. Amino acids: CASSPRLLCNEQFF. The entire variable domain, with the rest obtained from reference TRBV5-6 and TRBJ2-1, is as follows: DAGVTQSPTHLIKTRGQQVTLRCSPKSGHDTVSWYQQALGQGPQFIFQYYEEEERQRGNFPDRFSGHQFPNYSSELNVNALLLGDSALYLCASSPRLLCNEQFFGPGTRLTVL.

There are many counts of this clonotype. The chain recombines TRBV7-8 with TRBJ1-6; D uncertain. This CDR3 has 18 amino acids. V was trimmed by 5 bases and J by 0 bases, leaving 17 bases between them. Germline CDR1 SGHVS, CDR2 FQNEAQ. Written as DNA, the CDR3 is TGTGCCAGCAGCAATCCCATTACCGAGAGCTCCTATAATTCACCCCTCCACTTT. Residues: CASSNPITESSYNSPLHF.

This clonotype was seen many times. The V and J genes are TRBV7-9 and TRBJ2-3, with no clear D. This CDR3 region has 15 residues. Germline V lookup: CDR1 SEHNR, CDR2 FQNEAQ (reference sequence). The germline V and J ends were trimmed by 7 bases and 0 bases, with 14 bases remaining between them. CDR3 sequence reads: CASTLLRDSTDTQYF. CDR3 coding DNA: TGTGCCAGCACCCTACTTAGAGACAGCACAGATACGCAGTATTTT.

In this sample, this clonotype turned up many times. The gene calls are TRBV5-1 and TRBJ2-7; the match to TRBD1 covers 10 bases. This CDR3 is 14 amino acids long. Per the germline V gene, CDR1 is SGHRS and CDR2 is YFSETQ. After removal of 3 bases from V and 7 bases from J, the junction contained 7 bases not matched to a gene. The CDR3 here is CASSSGTGVGEQYV. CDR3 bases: TGCGCCAGCAGCTCAGGGACAGGGGTCGGAGAGCAGTACGTC.

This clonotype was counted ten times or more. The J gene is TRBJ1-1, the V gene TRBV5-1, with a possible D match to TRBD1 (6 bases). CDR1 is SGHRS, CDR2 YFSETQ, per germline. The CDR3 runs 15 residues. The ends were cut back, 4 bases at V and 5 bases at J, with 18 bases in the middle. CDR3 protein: CASSRFRGGKTEAFF. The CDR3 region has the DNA TGCGCCAGCAGCAGATTCAGGGGAGGAAAGACTGAAGCTTTCTTT.

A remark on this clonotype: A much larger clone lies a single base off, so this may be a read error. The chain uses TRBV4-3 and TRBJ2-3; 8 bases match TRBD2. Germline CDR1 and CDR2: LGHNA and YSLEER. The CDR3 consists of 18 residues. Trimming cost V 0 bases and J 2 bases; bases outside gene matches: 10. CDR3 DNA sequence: TGCGCCAGCAGCCAAGATCAACTAGCGGTGACCTTCACAGATACGCAGTATTTT. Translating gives CASSQDQLAVTFTDTQYF.

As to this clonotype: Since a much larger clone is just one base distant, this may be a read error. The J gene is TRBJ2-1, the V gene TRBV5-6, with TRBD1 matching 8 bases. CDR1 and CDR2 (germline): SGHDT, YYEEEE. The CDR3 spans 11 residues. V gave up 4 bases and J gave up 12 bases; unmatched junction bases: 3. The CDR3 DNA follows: TGTGCCAGCAGCCGCGGGACAGGGCAGTTCTTC. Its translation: CASSRGTGQFF.

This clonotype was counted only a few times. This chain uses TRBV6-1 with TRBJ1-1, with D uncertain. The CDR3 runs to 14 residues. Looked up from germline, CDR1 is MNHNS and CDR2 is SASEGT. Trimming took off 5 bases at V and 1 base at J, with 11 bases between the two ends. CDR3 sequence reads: CASSPQTPNTEAFF. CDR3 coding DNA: TGTGCCAGCAGTCCCCAAACTCCGAACACTGAAGCTTTCTTT.

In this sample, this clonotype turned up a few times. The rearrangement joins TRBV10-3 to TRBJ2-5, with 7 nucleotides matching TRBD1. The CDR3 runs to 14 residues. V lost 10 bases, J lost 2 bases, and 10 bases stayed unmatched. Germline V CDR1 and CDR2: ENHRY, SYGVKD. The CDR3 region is CATLREGQQETQYF. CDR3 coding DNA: TGTGCCACTCTCAGAGAGGGACAGCAAGAGACCCAGTACTTC.

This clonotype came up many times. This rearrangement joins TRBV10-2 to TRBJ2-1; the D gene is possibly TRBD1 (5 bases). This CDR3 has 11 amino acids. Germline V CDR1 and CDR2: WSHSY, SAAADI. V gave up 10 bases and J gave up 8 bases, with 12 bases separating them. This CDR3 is CATRAPDEQFF. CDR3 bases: TGCGCCACCAGGGCGCCCGATGAGCAGTTCTTC.

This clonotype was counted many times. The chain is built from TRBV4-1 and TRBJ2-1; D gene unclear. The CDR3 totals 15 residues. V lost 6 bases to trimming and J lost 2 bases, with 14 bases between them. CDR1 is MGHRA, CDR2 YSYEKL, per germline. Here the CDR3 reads CASRAGDGTYNEQFF. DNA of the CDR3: TGCGCCAGCAGAGCCGGAGATGGGACCTACAATGAGCAGTTCTTC.

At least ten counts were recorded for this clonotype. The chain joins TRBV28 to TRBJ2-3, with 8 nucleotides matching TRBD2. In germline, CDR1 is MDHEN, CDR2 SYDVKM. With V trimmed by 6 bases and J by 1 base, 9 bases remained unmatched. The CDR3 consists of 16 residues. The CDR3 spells CASRDTGGEGTDTQYF. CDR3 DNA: TGTGCCAGCAGAGACACCGGGGGGGAGGGCACAGATACGCAGTATTTT.

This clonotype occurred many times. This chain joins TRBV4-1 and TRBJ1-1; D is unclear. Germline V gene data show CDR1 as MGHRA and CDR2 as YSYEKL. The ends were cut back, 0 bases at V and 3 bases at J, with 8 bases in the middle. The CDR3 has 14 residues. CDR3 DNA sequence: TGCGCCAGCAGCCAAGATGGGCAGTACACTGAAGCTTTCTTT. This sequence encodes CASSQDGQYTEAFF.